Sequencing of this T cell receptor beta chain was carried out in a study of vaccination and CD4 T cells after COVID-19. This clonotype counts as medium-sized. Its specificity is not known. The sample's treatment: approximately 11-day PBMC culture with coronavirus spike peptide pools or control peptides (ViraFEST assay). Germline CDR1 and CDR2: SGHDT and YYEEEE. The CDR3 totals 16 residues. The junction had 7 bases not matched to a gene; V was cut back by 4 bases and J by 2 bases. Study-level points and caveats: Convalescent patients' clones that were vaccine-specific were spike mono-reactive in 304 of 307 cases.

The Oncomine TCR Beta short-read assay sequenced DNA from cultured CD4+ T cells. One entry per CDR3 protein, called by TCRdb with MiXCR from the PCR reads. Of about 2,600 distinct CDR3 sequences listed, under 35% were seen once; the top ten hold 35% to 50%. This clonotype was obtained from a human donor who had recovered from COVID-19. The chain couples TRBV5-6 to TRBJ2-5; 11 nucleotides align to TRBD2. Sequenced input: CD4+ T cells from blood, cultured in vitro. This chain's CDR3 is CASSRRLAGLQETQYF. In DNA form, the CDR3 reads TGTGCCAGCAGCCGACGACTAGCGGGGTTACAAGAGACCCAGTACTTC.